Described below is a single T cell receptor beta chain sequence and its context. The sample belongs to a study of OX40 agonist ivuxolimab in advanced cancers. Measured with immunoSEQ multiplex PCR; TCRdb has only the in-frame clones, and not every one. Among 70,000 to 85,000 clones, around 90% were seen once, and the ten largest hold 4.5% to 7.5%. Losses at the gene ends were 0 bases for V and 3 bases for J; bases not matched to a gene: 3. The CDR3 spans 16 residues. Germline-derived CDR1 and CDR2 are MNHNY and SVGAGI (reference sequence). The sequences come from CD4+ or CD8+ T cells sorted from blood, collected in a trial of the OX40 agonist ivuxolimab. The chain recombines TRBV6-6 with TRBJ2-2, with 8 positions matching TRBD1. The clonotype was recovered from an adult with an advanced solid tumor such as melanoma, head and neck, liver or kidney cancer. For the CDR3, the DNA is TGTGCCAGCAGTTACTCGGACAGGGACTACACCGGGGAGCTGTTTTTT. Translating it yields CASSYSDRDYTGELFF.